The next 22 T cell receptor beta chains were all read from a single sample in a study of identical twins. Each CDR3 protein is one row after TCRdb ran MiXCR on the 5' RACE reads. Seen here are 750,000 to 950,000 distinct CDR3 sequences, about 12% observed once, and the top ten hold around 1.6%. The sample was also linked to a second study, of yellow fever vaccine responses in identical twins.

Sequenced: PBMCs. All receptors come from a woman in her late teens or twenties in good health.

This clonotype was detected many times. This chain uses TRBV15 with TRBJ1-5; 7 positions agree with TRBD1. The germline gives CDR1 LNHNV, CDR2 YYDKDF (reference sequence). The CDR3 length is 17 residues. Losses at the gene ends were 0 bases for V and 3 bases for J; bases not matched to a gene: 8. CDR3: CATSRDYGTENNQPQHF. In DNA, the CDR3 is TGTGCCACCAGCAGAGATTACGGGACAGAGAACAATCAGCCCCAGCATTTT.

The V call is TRBV20-1, the J call TRBJ2-3; 11 bases line up with TRBD2. The CDR3 consists of 15 residues. The junction had 2 bases not matched to a gene; V was cut back by 3 bases and J by 0 bases. Looked up from germline, CDR1 is DFQATT and CDR2 is SNEGSKA (reference sequence). The CDR3 region has the DNA TGCAGTGCTAGGGTAGCGGGAGGGAGCACAGATACGCAGTATTTT. It codes for CSARVAGGSTDTQYF.

There are many counts of this clonotype. The chain combines TRBV5-1 with TRBJ1-1; D remains ambiguous. The V gene's germline CDR1 is SGHRS and CDR2 YFSETQ. Trimming stripped 0 bases from V and 8 bases from J, with 5 bases between. The CDR3 has 11 amino acids. The CDR3 protein is CASSLEGEAFF. CDR3 DNA: TGCGCCAGCAGCTTGGAAGGGGAAGCTTTCTTT.

Only a few counts were recorded for this clonotype. The chain joins TRBV3-1 to TRBJ2-1; no definite D call. Trimming took off 1 base at V and 8 bases at J, with 18 bases between the two ends. Germline V gene data show CDR1 as LGHDT and CDR2 as YNNKEL (reference sequence). The CDR3 is 16 amino acids. For the CDR3, the DNA is TGTGCCAGCAGCCAAGTTCGAGATACGGGTCGCCATGAGCAGTTCTTC. It is translated as CASSQVRDTGRHEQFF.

A word on this clonotype: A read error may account for a junction end that differs from germline. The J gene is TRBJ1-2, the V gene TRBV12-3 or TRBV12-4, with D perhaps TRBD1 (5 bases). The CDR3 spans 13 residues. CDR3 nucleotides: TGTGCCAGCAGGTTAGGGGAACTCGGTGGCTACACCTTC. Its translation is CASRLGELGGYTF.

J is TRBJ2-3 and V is TRBV4-1, with 12 positions matching TRBD2. V dropped 0 bases and J dropped 9; count of bases not matched to a gene: 4. Germline values: CDR1 MGHRA, CDR2 YSYEKL. This CDR3 region has 15 residues. CDR3 nucleotides: TGCGCCAGCAGCCAAGATCTAGCGGGAGGGATCACGCAGTATTTT. Translating gives CASSQDLAGGITQYF.

There are many counts of this clonotype. This chain uses TRBV5-1 with TRBJ1-2; D remains ambiguous. Germline V gene sequence: CDR1 SGHRS, CDR2 YFSETQ. This CDR3 contains 13 residues. The V gene lost 7 bases and the J gene lost 6 bases, with 16 bases spanning the gap. The CDR3 protein is CASGQGLVDGYTF. The CDR3 DNA is TGCGCCAGCGGCCAAGGACTGGTCGATGGCTACACCTTC.

As regards this clonotype: A read error may produce the germline difference seen at one junction end. The V and J genes are TRBV27 and TRBJ2-3; 9 nucleotides match TRBD2. The germline gives CDR1 MNHEY, CDR2 SMNVEV (reference sequence). CDR3 length equals 18 residues. The CDR3: CASSLGGRAFSVTDTQFF. The CDR3 nucleotides are TGTGCCAGCAGTTTAGGCGGGAGGGCCTTCTCAGTCACAGATACGCAGTTTTTT.

This clonotype occurred many times. This rearrangement joins TRBV3-1 to TRBJ1-5; TRBD1 might be the D (5 bases). Germline CDR1 is LGHDT and CDR2 is YNNKEL (reference sequence). The germline V and J ends were trimmed by 6 bases and 1 base, with 19 bases remaining between them. This CDR3 is built from 17 residues. CDR3 nucleotides: TGTGCCAGCAGTCCCTCCGGGTTACAGGCCAGCAATCAGCCCCAGCATTTT. Translation: CASSPSGLQASNQPQHF.

This clonotype occurred many times. J is TRBJ2-1 and V is TRBV7-3; 13 bases map to TRBD2. This CDR3 spans 14 amino acids. V shed 4 bases, J shed 8 bases, and the junction held 2 bases outside the gene matches. The germline V gene encodes CDR1 SGHTA and CDR2 FQGTGA. This chain's CDR3 is CASSWTSGSDEQFF. As DNA, the CDR3 is TGTGCCAGCAGCTGGACTAGCGGGAGTGATGAGCAGTTCTTC.

This clonotype has ten or more counts. This chain links TRBV12-3 or TRBV12-4 with TRBJ1-1; D gene unclear. The V end lost 5 bases, the J end lost 0 bases, and 10 bases lay between the germline ends. The CDR3 covers 14 residues. The CDR3 loop reads CASSGRVLNTEAFF. The CDR3 bases are TGTGCCAGCAGTGGCCGGGTCCTGAACACTGAAGCTTTCTTT.

The chain is built from TRBV12-3 or TRBV12-4 and TRBJ1-6; D remains unclear. This CDR3 contains 16 residues. Trimming cost V 3 bases and J 4 bases, with 13 bases left between them. The CDR3 nucleotides read TGTGCCAGCAGTTTCTCCATTTCGGTATATAATTCACCCCTCCACTTT. This gives the protein CASSFSISVYNSPLHF.

This clonotype was seen many times. The rearrangement links TRBV20-1 to TRBJ2-3, with D maybe TRBD2 (5 bases). This CDR3 is 12 amino acids long. Germline CDR1 reads DFQATT; CDR2 reads SNEGSKA (reference sequence). V lost 3 bases, J lost 5 bases, and 9 bases lay in between. DNA for the CDR3: TGCAGTGCTAGGAGAGAGGGAGATACGCAGTATTTT. As protein: CSARREGDTQYF.

This clonotype was detected a few times. V usage is TRBV5-1 and J usage is TRBJ2-3; TRBD2 aligns across 10 bases. Unmatched junction bases numbered 11, after V lost 3 bases and J lost 1 base. The germline V gene has CDR1 SGHRS and CDR2 YFSETQ. The CDR3 runs to 18 residues. The CDR3 region has the DNA TGCGCCAGCAGCTACTCCCCGACTAGCGGGTTCCGCACAGATACGCAGTATTTT. As protein: CASSYSPTSGFRTDTQYF.

This clonotype was seen ten or more times. This sequence joins TRBV7-2 and TRBJ2-5; D gene ambiguous. The CDR3 spans 12 residues. The V end was cut by 0 bases, the J end by 5 bases, with 4 bases between. CDR1 is SGHTA and CDR2 is FQGNSA in the germline V gene. CDR3 bases: TGTGCCAGCAGCTTAGCTTCGGAGACCCAGTACTTC. Protein: CASSLASETQYF.

The CDR3 coding sequence is TGTGCCAGCAGTGAACTAGCAGTTGATGGGCTGAGCTCCTACAATGAGCAGTTCTTC. It specifies CASSELAVDGLSSYNEQFF. The chain recombines TRBV12-3 or TRBV12-4 with TRBJ2-1, with D possibly being TRBD2 (6 bases). V was shortened by 5 bases and J by 0 bases, with 23 bases between the two germline ends. The CDR3 loop spans 19 amino acids.

The rearrangement uses TRBV13 and TRBJ1-1, with D tentatively TRBD1 (6 bases). Germline CDR1 is PRHDT and CDR2 is FYEKMQ (reference sequence). V was cut by 5 bases and J by 1 base, with 14 bases left in between. The CDR3 contains 15 residues. The CDR3 loop is CASSQYGGANTEAFF. The CDR3 bases are TGTGCCAGCAGCCAATACGGGGGGGCGAACACTGAAGCTTTCTTT.

The chain joins TRBV5-1 to TRBJ2-1, with D unresolved. V was trimmed by 0 bases and J by 3 bases, leaving 10 bases between them. Germline CDR1 and CDR2: SGHRS and YFSETQ. CDR3 length: 15 amino acids. The CDR3 protein is CASSLARRSYNEQFF. The CDR3 DNA reads TGCGCCAGCAGCTTGGCCCGTAGGAGCTACAATGAGCAGTTCTTC. Full variable domain (missing parts from reference TRBV5-1 and TRBJ2-1): KAGVTQTPRYLIKTRGQQVTLSCSPISGHRSVSWYQQTPGQGLQFLFEYFSETQRNKGNFPGRFSGRQFSNSRSEMNVSTLELGDSALYLCASSLARRSYNEQFFGPGTRLTVL.

In this sample, this clonotype turned up a few times. V usage is TRBV2 and J usage is TRBJ2-2; TRBD1 aligns across 9 bases. CDR1 is SNHLY and CDR2 is FYNNEI in the germline V gene. V gave up 6 bases and J gave up 2 bases; unmatched junction bases: 4. The CDR3 has 15 residues. The CDR3 nucleotides read TGTGCCAGCAGGCCCACAGGGGGCAACACCGGGGAGCTGTTTTTT. Amino acid sequence: CASRPTGGNTGELFF.

This chain connects TRBV5-6 to TRBJ2-7, with TRBD2 matching over 9 bases. The CDR3 contains 14 residues. V was clipped by 5 bases and J by 4 bases; unmatched bases: 7. CDR1 SGHDT and CDR2 YYEEEE come from the germline V gene. The DNA for the CDR3 is TGTGCCAGCAGGGTAGCGGGAGAAGGATACGAGCAGTACTTC. This translates into CASRVAGEGYEQYF.

The genes are TRBV21-1 and TRBJ2-7; the table's D call, TRBD2, was not checked against the DNA. TRBV21-1 is tagged as a pseudogene. This CDR3 is built from 16 residues. The CDR3 bases are TGTGCCAGCAGCCCTAGCCCCGGACAGAGGGACTACGAGCAGTACGTC. It encodes CASSPSPGQRDYEQYV.

This clonotype was found a few times. The chain employs TRBV20-1 and TRBJ2-7, with unresolved D. From germline, CDR1 is DFQATT and CDR2 SNEGSKA (reference sequence). Deletions cut 5 bases from V and 1 base from J, with 12 bases between. The CDR3 spans 13 residues. The CDR3 loop reads CSAPDGNSYEQYF. The CDR3 nucleotides read TGCAGTGCTCCGGACGGCAATTCCTACGAGCAGTACTTC.